The clone carrying this T cell receptor (beta chain) was observed a few times. Subjects with ophthalmopathy showed a Clinical Activity Score no lower than 3, a NOSPECS grade no lower than 4, and a duration shorter than 3 months. These data are taken from a study of T cells in Graves' hyperthyroidism and ophthalmopathy. Germline lookup yields CDR1 GTSNPN and CDR2 SVGIG (reference sequence). The CDR3 covers 14 residues. Trimming stripped 3 bases from V and 4 bases from J, with 16 bases between. Amplification yielded TCR beta CDR3 regions, with RNA transcripts as the source. HTBI primers were employed in a first-round RT-PCR of the TCR CDR3. TCRdb used MiXCR to reprocess the multiplex PCR reads, holding one entry per CDR3 protein. Among about 640,000 distinct CDR3 sequences listed, around 21% were seen once.

This receptor was taken from a man aged 30 to 39 with Graves' ophthalmopathy. The V and J genes are TRBV30 and TRBJ2-7; TRBD1 is a possible D gene (6 bases). The source material was blood. CDR3: CAWRPTGFKYEQYF. In DNA form, the CDR3 reads TGTGCCTGGAGACCAACAGGGTTCAAATACGAGCAGTACTTC.